This TCR beta chain was found in a study of blood T cell repertoires in COVID-19. On the study more broadly: Whether acute or convalescent, the COVID-19 samples came from the United States, Italy and Spain.

In the original analysis: Estimation of nucleated cell counts relied on the amplification of reference gene primers. Assay used: immunoSEQ multiplex PCR; TCRdb lists only in-frame clones, some missing. The V and J calls and clone size are taken from that table; D and trimming were inferred from the DNA. The sample has 150,000 or so clones, 81% seen once. In germline, CDR1 is LGHDT, CDR2 YNNKEL (reference sequence). J gave up 13 bases and V 2 bases, and 9 bases lay outside the gene matches. This CDR3 has 14 amino acids. The specimen sequenced was PBMCs or T cells enriched from blood (not recorded which). The chain is built from TRBV3-1 (or the pseudogene TRBV3-2) and TRBJ2-7, with 12 bases matching TRBD2. This TCR was sampled from a woman aged 40 to 49 with acute COVID-19. CDR3 in DNA: TGTGCCAGCAGCCAATCGACTAGCGGGAGCACCCCCTACTTC. Its protein is CASSQSTSGSTPYF.